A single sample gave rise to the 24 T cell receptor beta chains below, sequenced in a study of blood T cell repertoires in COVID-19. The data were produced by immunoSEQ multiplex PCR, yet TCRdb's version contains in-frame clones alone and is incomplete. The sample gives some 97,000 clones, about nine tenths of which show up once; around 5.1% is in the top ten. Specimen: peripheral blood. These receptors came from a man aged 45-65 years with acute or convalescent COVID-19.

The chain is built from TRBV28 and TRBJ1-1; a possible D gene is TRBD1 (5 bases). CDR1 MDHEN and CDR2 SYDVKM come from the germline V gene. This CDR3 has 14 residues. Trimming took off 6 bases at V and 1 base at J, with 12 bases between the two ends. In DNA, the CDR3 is TGTGCCAGCAGATCCATGACAGCGAACACTGAAGCTTTCTTT. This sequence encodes CASRSMTANTEAFF.

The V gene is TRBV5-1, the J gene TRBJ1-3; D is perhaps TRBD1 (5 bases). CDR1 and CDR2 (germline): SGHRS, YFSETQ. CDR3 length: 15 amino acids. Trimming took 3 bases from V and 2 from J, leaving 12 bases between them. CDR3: CASSSAGLPGNTIYF. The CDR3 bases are TGCGCCAGCAGCTCGGCAGGGTTGCCTGGAAACACCATATATTTT.

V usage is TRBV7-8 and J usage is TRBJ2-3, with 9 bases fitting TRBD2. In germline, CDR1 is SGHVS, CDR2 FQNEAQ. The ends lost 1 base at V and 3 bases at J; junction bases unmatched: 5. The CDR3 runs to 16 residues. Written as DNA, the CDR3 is TGTGCCAGCAGCTTAGTTAGCGGGAGTTCGACAGATACGCAGTATTTT. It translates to CASSLVSGSSTDTQYF.

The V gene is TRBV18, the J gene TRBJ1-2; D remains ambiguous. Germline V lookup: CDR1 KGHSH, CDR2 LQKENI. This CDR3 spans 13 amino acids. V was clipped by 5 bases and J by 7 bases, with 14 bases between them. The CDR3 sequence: CASSTGEAFGYTF. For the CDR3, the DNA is TGTGCCAGCTCAACCGGGGAAGCGTTTGGCTACACCTTC.

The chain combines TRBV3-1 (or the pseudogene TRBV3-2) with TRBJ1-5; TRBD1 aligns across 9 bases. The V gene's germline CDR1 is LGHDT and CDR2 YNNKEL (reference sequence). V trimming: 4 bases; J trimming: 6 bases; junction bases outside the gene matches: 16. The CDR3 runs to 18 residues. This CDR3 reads CASSLLPPGQGWVQPQHF. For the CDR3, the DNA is TGTGCCAGCAGCCTCCTACCACCTGGACAGGGGTGGGTTCAGCCCCAGCATTTT.

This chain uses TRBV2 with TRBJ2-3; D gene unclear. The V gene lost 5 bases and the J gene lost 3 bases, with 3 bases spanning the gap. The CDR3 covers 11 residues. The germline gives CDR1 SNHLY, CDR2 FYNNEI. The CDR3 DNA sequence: TGTGCCAGCAGTCAAACAGATACGCAGTATTTT. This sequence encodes CASSQTDTQYF.

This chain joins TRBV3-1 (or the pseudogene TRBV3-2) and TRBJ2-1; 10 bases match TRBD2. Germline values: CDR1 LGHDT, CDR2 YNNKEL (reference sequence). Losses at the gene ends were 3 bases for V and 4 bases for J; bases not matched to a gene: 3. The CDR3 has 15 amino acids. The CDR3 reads CASSHSSGSYNEQFF. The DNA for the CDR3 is TGTGCCAGCAGCCACTCTAGCGGGAGTTACAATGAGCAGTTCTTC.

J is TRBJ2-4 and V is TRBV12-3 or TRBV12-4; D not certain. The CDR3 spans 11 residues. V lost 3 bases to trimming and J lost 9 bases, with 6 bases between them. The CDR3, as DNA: TGTGCCAGCAGTTTCCACGGCATTCAGTACTTC. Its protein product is CASSFHGIQYF.

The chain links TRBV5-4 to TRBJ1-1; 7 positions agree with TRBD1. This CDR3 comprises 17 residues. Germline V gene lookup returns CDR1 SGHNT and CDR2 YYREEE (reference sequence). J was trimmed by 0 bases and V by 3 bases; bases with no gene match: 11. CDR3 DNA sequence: TGTGCCAGCAGCTCCGGGACAGCCATCGTAATGAACACTGAAGCTTTCTTT. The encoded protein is CASSSGTAIVMNTEAFF.

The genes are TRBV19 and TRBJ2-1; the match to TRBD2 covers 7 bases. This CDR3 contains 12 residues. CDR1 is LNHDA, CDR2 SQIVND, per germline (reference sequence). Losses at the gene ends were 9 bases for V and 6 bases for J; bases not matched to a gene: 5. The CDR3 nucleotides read TGTGCCAGCCGGGACTACGGCAATGAGCAGTTCTTC. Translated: CASRDYGNEQFF.

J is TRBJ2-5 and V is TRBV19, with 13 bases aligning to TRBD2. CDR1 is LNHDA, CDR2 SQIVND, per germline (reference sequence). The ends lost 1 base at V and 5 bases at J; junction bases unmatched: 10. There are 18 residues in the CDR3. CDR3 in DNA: TGTGCCAGTAGTATAGGGACTAGCGGGAGTACCCTCCCCGAGACCCAGTACTTC. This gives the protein CASSIGTSGSTLPETQYF.

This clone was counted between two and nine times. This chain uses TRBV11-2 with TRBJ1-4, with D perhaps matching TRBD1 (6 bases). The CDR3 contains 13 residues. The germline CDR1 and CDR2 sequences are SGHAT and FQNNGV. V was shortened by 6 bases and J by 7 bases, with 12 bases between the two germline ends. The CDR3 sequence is CASRQGYGEKLFF. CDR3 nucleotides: TGTGCCAGCAGACAGGGCTACGGTGAAAAACTGTTTTTT.

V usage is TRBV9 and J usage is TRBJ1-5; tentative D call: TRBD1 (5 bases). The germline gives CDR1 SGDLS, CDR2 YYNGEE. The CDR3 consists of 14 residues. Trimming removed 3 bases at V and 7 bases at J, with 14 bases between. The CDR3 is CASSASGGTQPQHF. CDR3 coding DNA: TGTGCCAGCAGCGCCTCCGGGGGGACCCAGCCCCAGCATTTT.

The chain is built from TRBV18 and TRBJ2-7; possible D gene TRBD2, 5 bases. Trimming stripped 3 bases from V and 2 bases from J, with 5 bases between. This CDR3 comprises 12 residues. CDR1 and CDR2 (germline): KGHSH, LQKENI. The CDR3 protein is CASSPGTYEQYF. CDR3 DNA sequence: TGTGCCAGCTCACCCGGGACCTACGAGCAGTACTTC.

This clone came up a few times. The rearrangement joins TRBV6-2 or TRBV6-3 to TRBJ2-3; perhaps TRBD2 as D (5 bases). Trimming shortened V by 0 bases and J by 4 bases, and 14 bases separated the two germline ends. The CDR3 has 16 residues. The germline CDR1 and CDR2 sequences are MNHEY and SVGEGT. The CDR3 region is CASSYSFEGVSDTQYF. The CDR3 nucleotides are TGTGCCAGCAGTTACTCTTTCGAGGGAGTTTCAGATACGCAGTATTTT.

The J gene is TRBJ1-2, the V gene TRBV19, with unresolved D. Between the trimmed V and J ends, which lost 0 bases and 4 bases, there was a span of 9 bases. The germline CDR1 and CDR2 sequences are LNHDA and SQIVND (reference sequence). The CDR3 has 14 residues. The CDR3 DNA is TGTGCCAGTAGTATAGACGAGGGTGGCTATGGCTACACCTTC. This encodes CASSIDEGGYGYTF.

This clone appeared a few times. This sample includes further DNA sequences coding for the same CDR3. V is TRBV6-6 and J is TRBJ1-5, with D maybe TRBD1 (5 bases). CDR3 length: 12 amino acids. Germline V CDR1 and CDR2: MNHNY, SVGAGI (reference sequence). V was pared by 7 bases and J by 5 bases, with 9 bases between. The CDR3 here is CASTQGDQPQHF. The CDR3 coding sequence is TGTGCCAGCACTCAAGGGGATCAGCCCCAGCATTTT.

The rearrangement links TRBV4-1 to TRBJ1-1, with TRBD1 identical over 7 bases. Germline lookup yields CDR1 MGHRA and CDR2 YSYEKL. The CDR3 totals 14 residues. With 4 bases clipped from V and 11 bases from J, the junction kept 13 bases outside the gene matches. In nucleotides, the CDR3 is TGCGCCAGCAGCCTAGGGACAGCCCCTGGGGACGCTTTCTTT. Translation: CASSLGTAPGDAFF.

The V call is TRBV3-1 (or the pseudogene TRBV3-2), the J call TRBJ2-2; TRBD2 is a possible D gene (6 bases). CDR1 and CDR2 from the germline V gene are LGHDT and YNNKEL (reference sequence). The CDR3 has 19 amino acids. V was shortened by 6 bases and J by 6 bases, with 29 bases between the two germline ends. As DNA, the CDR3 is TGTGCCAGCAGGAAAACGGGGTGGTCGCGCCGGGAGAGGGCCGGGGAGCTGTTTTTT. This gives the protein CASRKTGWSRRERAGELFF.

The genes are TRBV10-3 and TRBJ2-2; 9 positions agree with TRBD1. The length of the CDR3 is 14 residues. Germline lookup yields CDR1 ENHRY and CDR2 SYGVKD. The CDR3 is CAVSPGQGAGELFF. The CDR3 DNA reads TGTGCTGTGAGTCCGGGACAGGGAGCCGGGGAGCTGTTTTTT.

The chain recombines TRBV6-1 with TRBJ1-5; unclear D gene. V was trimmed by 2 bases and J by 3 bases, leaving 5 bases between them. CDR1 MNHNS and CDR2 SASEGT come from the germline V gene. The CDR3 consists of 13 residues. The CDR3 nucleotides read TGTGCCAGCAGTGAACAGGTCAATCAGCCCCAGCATTTT. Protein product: CASSEQVNQPQHF.

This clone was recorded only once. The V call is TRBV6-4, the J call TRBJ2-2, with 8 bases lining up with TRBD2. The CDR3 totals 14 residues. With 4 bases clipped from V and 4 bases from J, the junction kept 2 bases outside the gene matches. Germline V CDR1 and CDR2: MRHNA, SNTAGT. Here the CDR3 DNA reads TGTGCCAGCAGTGCGGGAGGGCCCACCGGGGAGCTGTTTTTT. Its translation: CASSAGGPTGELFF.

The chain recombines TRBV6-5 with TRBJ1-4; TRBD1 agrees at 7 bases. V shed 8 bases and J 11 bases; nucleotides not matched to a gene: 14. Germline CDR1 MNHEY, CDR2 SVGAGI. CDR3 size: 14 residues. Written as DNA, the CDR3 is TGTGCCAGCGGACTCAGGGGGTCGGCGACCAAACTGTTTTTT. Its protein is CASGLRGSATKLFF.

The CDR3 spells CASSPKRQGARYTGELFF. In nucleotides, the CDR3 is TGTGCCAGCAGCCCAAAAAGACAGGGGGCGCGTTACACCGGGGAGCTGTTTTTT. This chain links TRBV7-6 with TRBJ2-2; 10 bases map to TRBD1. With 5 bases clipped from V and 3 bases from J, the junction kept 12 bases outside the gene matches. Germline values: CDR1 SGHVS, CDR2 FNYEAQ. CDR3 size: 18 residues.